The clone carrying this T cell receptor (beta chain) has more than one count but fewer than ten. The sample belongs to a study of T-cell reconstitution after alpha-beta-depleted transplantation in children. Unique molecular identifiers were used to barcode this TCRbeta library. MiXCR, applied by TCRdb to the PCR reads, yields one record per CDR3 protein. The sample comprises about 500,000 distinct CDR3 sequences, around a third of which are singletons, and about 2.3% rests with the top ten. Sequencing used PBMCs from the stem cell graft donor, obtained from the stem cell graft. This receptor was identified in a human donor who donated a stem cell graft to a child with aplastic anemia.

The CDR3 spells CSAATGGREKLFF. CDR3 sequence (DNA): TGCAGCGCAGCGACAGGGGGGCGAGAAAAACTGTTTTTT. The chain is built from TRBV29-1 and TRBJ1-4; 9 bases match TRBD1. Germline CDR1 reads SQVTM; CDR2 reads ANQGSEA. The ends lost 7 bases at V and 8 bases at J; junction bases unmatched: 8. The CDR3 is 13 amino acids.